This TCR beta chain was recovered during a study of cytomegalovirus exposure and HLA in healthy donors. About the research overall: The roughly 120 validation repertoires, a later analysis reported, used the same platform as the 600 to 700 first-cohort repertoires. Study outcomes and limitations: Subsequent analysis found a tendency for first-cohort TCR clusters to co-occur within the 120 or so validation repertoires.

Trimming pared 4 bases from V and 3 bases from J, leaving 14 bases between. Germline CDR1 is SGHRS and CDR2 is YFSETQ. The CDR3 has 14 residues. A note on this clone: The target antigen is unknown.

Sequencing was performed with immunoSEQ multiplex PCR; in TCRdb, only in-frame clones are kept and a portion is missing. The data contain a few hundred thousand clones, 65% to 90% of them seen just once; the ten biggest clones take up 0.95% to 1.1%. This TCR was sampled from a woman aged 18-30 years in good health and CMV-seronegative. The chain couples TRBV5-1 to TRBJ2-7; maybe TRBD1 (5 bases). Sequencing was carried out using PBMCs. The CDR3: CASSPTATVYEQYF. The CDR3 DNA sequence: TGCGCCAGCAGCCCGACAGCTACCGTCTACGAGCAGTACTTC. Full variable domain (outside the CDR3, taken from reference TRBV5-1 and TRBJ2-7): KAGVTQTPRYLIKTRGQQVTLSCSPISGHRSVSWYQQTPGQGLQFLFEYFSETQRNKGNFPGRFSGRQFSNSRSEMNVSTLELGDSALYLCASSPTATVYEQYFGPGTRLTVT.